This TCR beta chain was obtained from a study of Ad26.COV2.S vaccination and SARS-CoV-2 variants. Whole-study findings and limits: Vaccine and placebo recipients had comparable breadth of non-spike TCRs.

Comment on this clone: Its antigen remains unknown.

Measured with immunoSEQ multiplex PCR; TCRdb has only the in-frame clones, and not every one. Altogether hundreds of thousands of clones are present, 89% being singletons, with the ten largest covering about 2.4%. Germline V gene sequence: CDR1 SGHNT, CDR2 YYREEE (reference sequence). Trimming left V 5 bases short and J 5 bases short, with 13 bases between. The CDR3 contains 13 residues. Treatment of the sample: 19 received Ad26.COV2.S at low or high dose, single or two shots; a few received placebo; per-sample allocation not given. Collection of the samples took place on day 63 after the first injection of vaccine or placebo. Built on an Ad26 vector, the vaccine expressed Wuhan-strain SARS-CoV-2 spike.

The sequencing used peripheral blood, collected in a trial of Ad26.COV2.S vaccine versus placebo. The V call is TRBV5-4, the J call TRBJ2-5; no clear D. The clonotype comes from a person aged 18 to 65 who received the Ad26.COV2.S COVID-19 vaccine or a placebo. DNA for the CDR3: TGTGCCAGCAGTCCCGGACCGGAGGAGACCCAGTACTTC. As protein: CASSPGPEETQYF.